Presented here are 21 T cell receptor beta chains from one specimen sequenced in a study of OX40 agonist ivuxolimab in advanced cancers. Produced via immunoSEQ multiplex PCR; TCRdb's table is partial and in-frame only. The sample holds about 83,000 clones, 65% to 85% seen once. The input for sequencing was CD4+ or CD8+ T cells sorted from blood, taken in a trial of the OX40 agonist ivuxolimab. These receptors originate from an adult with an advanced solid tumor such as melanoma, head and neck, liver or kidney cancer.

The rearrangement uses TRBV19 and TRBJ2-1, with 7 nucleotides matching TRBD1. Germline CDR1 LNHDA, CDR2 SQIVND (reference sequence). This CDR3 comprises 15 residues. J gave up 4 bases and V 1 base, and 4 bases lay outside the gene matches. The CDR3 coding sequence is TGTGCCAGTAGTATAGCCGGGACAGCTTACAATGAGCAGTTCTTC. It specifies CASSIAGTAYNEQFF.

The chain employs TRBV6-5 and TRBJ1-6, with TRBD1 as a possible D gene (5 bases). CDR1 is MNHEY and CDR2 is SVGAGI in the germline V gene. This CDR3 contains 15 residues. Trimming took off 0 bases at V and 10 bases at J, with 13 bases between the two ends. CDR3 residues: CASSYSKGTISPLHF. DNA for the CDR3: TGTGCCAGCAGTTACTCGAAGGGGACCATCTCACCCCTCCACTTT.

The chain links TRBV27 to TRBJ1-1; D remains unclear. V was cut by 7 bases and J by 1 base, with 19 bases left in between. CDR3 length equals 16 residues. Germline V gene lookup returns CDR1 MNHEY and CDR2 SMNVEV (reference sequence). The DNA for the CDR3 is TGTGCCAGCACTAACCCCACGGGAGGTAAGAACACTGAAGCTTTCTTT. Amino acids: CASTNPTGGKNTEAFF.

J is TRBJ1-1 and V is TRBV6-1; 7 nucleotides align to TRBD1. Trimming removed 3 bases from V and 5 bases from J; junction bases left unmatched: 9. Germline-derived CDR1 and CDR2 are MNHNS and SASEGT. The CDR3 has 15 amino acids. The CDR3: CASSDPRQGGTEAFF. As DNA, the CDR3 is TGTGCCAGCAGTGACCCAAGACAGGGAGGAACTGAAGCTTTCTTT.

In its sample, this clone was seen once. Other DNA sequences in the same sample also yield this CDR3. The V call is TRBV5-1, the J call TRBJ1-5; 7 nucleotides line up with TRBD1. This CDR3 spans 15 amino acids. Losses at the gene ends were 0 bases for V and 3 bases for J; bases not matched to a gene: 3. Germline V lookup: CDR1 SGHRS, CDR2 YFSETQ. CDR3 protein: CASSLDGQANQPQHF. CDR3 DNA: TGCGCCAGCAGCTTGGACGGACAGGCCAATCAGCCCCAGCATTTT.

The CDR3, as DNA: TGTGCCAGCAGCCTCCAGCGGGCGAACACCGGGGAGCTGTTTTTT. Amino acids: CASSLQRANTGELFF. The chain combines TRBV7-6 with TRBJ2-2, with D perhaps matching TRBD2 (6 bases). Looked up from germline, CDR1 is SGHVS and CDR2 is FNYEAQ. There are 15 residues in the CDR3. Trimming pared 5 bases from V and 0 bases from J, leaving 10 bases between.

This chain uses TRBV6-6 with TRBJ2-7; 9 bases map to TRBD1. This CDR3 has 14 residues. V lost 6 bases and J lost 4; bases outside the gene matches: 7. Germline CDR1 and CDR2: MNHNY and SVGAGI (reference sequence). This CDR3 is CASRLGQGPYEQYF. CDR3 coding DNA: TGTGCCAGCAGACTAGGACAGGGGCCTTACGAGCAGTACTTC.

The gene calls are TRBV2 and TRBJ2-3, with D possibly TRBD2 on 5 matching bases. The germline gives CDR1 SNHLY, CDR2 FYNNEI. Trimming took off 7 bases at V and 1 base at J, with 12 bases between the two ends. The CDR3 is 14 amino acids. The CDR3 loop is CASNPFSGTDTQYF. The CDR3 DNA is TGTGCCAGCAATCCCTTTAGCGGCACAGATACGCAGTATTTT.

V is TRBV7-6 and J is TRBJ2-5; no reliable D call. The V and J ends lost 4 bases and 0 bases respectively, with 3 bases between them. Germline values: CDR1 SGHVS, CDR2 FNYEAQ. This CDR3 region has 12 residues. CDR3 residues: CASSSYQETQYF. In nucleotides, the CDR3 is TGTGCCAGCAGCTCGTACCAAGAGACCCAGTACTTC. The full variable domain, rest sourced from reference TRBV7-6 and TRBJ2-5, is GAGVSQSPRYKVTKRGQDVALRCDPISGHVSLYWYRQALGQGPEFLTYFNYEAQQDKSGLPNDRFSAERPEGSISTLTIQRTEQRDSAMYRCASSSYQETQYFGPGTRLLVL.

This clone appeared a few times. CDR3 coding DNA: TGTGCCAGCAGCTTCGTGGGGGAGGGGACGGAGCAGTTCTTC. This encodes CASSFVGEGTEQFF. The V call is TRBV7-6, the J call TRBJ2-1; TRBD2 matches 7 bases. Losses at the gene ends were 3 bases for V and 10 bases for J; bases not matched to a gene: 9. The V gene's germline CDR1 is SGHVS and CDR2 FNYEAQ. This CDR3 is built from 14 residues.

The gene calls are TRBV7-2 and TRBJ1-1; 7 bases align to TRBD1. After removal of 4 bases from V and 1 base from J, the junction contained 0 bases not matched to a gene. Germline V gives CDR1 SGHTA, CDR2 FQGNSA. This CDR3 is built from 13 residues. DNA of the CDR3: TGTGCCAGCAGCTGGACAGGGAACACTGAAGCTTTCTTT. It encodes CASSWTGNTEAFF.

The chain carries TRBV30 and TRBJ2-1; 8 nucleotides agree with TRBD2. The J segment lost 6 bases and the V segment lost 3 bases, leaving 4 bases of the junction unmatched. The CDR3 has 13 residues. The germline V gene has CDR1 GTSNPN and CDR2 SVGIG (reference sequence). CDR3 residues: CAWRSGRANEQFF. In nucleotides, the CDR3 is TGTGCCTGGAGGAGCGGGAGAGCCAATGAGCAGTTCTTC.

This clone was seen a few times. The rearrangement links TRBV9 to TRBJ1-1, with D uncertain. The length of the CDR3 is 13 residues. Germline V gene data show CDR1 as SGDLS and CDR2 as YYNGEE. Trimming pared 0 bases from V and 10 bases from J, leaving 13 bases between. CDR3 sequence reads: CASSVVPHRAAFF. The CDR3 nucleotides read TGTGCCAGCAGCGTAGTGCCCCATCGAGCAGCTTTCTTT.

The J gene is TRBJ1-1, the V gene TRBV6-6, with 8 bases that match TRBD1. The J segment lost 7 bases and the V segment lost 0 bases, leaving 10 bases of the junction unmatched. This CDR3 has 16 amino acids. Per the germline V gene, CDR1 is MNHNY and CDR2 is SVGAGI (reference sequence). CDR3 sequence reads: CASSYSGAGGFGEAFF. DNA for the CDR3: TGTGCCAGCAGTTACTCAGGGGCAGGGGGCTTTGGTGAAGCTTTCTTT.

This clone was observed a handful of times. The CDR3 spells CASSSWGTGNTIYF. The CDR3 coding sequence is TGTGCCAGCAGCTCATGGGGTACTGGAAACACCATATATTTT. This chain links TRBV7-2 with TRBJ1-3, with unresolved D. Germline V gives CDR1 SGHTA, CDR2 FQGNSA. This CDR3 spans 14 amino acids. Trimming removed 4 bases from V and 2 bases from J, with 9 bases in between.

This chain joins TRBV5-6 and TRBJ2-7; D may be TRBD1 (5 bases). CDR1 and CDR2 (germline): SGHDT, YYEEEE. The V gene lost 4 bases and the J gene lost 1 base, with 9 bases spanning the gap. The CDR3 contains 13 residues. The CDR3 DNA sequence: TGTGCCAGCAGCCCAACAGGTTCCTACGAGCAGTACTTC. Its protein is CASSPTGSYEQYF.

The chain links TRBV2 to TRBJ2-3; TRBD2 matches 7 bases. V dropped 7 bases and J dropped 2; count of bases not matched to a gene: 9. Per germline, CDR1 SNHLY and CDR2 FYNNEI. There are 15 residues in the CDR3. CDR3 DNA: TGTGCCAGCACCCTGGGGGGGACTCACACAGATACGCAGTATTTT. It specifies CASTLGGTHTDTQYF.

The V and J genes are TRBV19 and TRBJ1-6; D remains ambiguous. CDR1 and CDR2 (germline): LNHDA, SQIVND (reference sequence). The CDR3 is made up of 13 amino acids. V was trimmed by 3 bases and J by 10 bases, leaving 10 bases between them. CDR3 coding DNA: TGTGCCAGTAGTATTTCCGGGAGCTCACCCCTCCACTTT. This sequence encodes CASSISGSSPLHF.

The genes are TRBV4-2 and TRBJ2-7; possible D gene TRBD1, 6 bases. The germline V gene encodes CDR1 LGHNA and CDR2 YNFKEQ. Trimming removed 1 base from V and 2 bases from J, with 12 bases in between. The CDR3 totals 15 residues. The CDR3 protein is CASSQGGQTPYEQYF. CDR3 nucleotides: TGTGCCAGCAGCCAAGGCGGACAGACCCCCTACGAGCAGTACTTC.

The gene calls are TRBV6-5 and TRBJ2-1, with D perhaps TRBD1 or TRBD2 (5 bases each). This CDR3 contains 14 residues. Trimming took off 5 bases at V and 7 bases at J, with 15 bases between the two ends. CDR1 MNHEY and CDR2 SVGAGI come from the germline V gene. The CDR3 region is CASSTRLRGNEQFF. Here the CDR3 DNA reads TGTGCCAGCAGTACTAGATTAAGGGGAAATGAGCAGTTCTTC.

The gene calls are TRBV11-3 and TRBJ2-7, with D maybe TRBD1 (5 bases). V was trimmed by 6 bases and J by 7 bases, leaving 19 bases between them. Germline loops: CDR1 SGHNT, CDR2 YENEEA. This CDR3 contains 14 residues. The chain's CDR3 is CASSSRLGVREQYF. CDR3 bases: TGTGCCAGCAGTTCTCGCCTAGGGGTGCGGGAGCAGTACTTC.